This is a list of T cell receptor beta chains from one sample in a study of blood T cell repertoires in COVID-19. Sequenced by immunoSEQ multiplex PCR; TCRdb stores in-frame clones only, minus some. There are tens of thousands of clones in the sample; around nine tenths occur only once, and under 5% lies in the top ten. The specimen was peripheral blood. These receptors were obtained from a woman of 80 years or more with active or convalescent COVID-19. Both conserved end residues are part of each CDR3.

TRBV15 | 15 | CATSREPRADNEQFF
TRBV6-5 | 16 | CASSYGLVGATDTQYF
TRBV28 | 16 | CASSPSDRGPTGELFF
TRBV30 | 11 | CACSETGGAFF
TRBV27 | 16 | CASRPPRRANTGELFF
TRBV30 | 14 | CAWDFGAGVSEQYF
TRBV19 | 14 | CASSPRGRGNGYTF
TRBV19 | 16 | CASTPDRAGTNEKLFF
TRBV10-3 | 15 | CAISSATGGDETQYF
TRBV19 | 14 | CASSIGGETGELFF
TRBV11-3 | 13 | CASSSLSEDTQYF
TRBV19 | 14 | CASSNGQRGEKLFF
TRBV4-3 | 16 | CASSLNLGTPTDTQYF
TRBV7-9 | 12 | CASSPGEYGYTF
TRBV5-4 | 15 | CASSVSGHSSYEQYF
TRBV9 | 14 | CASSPSANTGELFF
TRBV28 | 13 | CASSEGRKETQYF
TRBV3-1/TRBV3-2 | 16 | CASKGRLAGGRYEQYF
TRBV30 | 16 | CAWSLQGAGGANVLTF
TRBV6-5 | 13 | CASSSPIGDEQYF
TRBV30 | 12 | CAWSATRGTIYF
TRBV24-1 | 14 | CATSDHDILHGYTF
TRBV7-9 | 19 | CASSLASSGLGATNTEAFF
TRBV6-5 | 13 | CASSSPGTDTQYF
TRBV28 | 14 | CASTGTGTNEKLFF
TRBV25-1 | 15 | CASRSRGHSSYEQYF
TRBV5-4 | 14 | CASSFPWGDTEAFF
TRBV5-1 | 14 | CASSLRGVNTEAFF
TRBV6-5 | 12 | CASSSRDSKAYF
TRBV5-1 | 13 | CASSLGSQGEAFF
TRBV4-1 | 15 | CASSQVALAGGPRIF
TRBV6-2/TRBV6-3 | 16 | CASSYSREPPREKLFF
TRBV6-6 | 12 | CAVQRSPYEQYF
TRBV19 | 15 | CASSALSVPSYEQYF
TRBV11-2 | 13 | CASSLSQTGAKYF
TRBV4-1 | 15 | CASRALGSGLATQYF
TRBV28 | 17 | CASSSRTAGGTNEKLFF
TRBV5-5 | 11 | CASSLRDEAFF
TRBV28 | 15 | CASSGAGQGDSPLHF
TRBV12-3/TRBV12-4 | 12 | CASSLTGNEQYF
TRBV28 | 14 | CASRTGKGNSPLHF
TRBV30 | 15 | CASRSGNKNTGELFF
TRBV18 | 14 | CASSPQKQAETQYF
TRBV25-1 | 14 | CASSPDRGTSEQFF
TRBV19 | 16 | CATQRTSGRGTDTQYF
TRBV27 | 14 | CASSLSRSNTEAFF
TRBV6-2/TRBV6-3 | 16 | CASSRDSLTNTGELFF
TRBV5-1 | 17 | CASSLGQGAPGANVLTF
TRBV4-1 | 15 | CASSQQDILTGELFF
TRBV28 | 13 | CATNQGWGEKLFF
TRBV20-1 | 11 | CSATGQTEAFF
TRBV30 | 17 | CASSSRGFSSGANVLTF
TRBV28 | 15 | CASSFKGIRDEKLFF
TRBV3-1/TRBV3-2 | 15 | CASSPTWAGENIQYF
TRBV6-5 | 12 | CASSPGGGKAFF
TRBV5-4 | 17 | CASSGTKSGRSTDTQYF
TRBV19 | 15 | CASSIEGRGNSPLHF